Reported below is one TCR beta chain. Per the germline V gene, CDR1 is LNHDA and CDR2 is SQIVND (reference sequence). V gave up 8 bases and J gave up 7 bases; unmatched junction bases: 11. This CDR3 contains 13 residues. The record originates from a study of cytomegalovirus exposure and HLA in healthy donors. PCR employed 60 Vbeta and 13 Jbeta primers. The table came from immunoSEQ multiplex PCR; TCRdb's copy has only in-frame clones and leaves some out. Of approximately 100,000 clones listed, roughly three quarters are singletons. The sample comprised PBMCs. The sequence came from a woman aged 40 to 55 in good health and CMV-seronegative. The chain employs TRBV19 and TRBJ2-7, with 7 bases matching TRBD2. The CDR3 here is CASGPWGGGEQYF. CDR3 in DNA: TGTGCCAGTGGACCGTGGGGGGGAGGTGAGCAGTACTTC.